This T cell receptor beta chain was obtained from a study of shared T cell receptors in the human thymus. Germline values: CDR1 LNHNV, CDR2 YYDKDF (reference sequence). With V trimmed by 3 bases and J by 1 base, 2 bases remained unmatched. The CDR3 length is 15 residues. This table comes from immunoSEQ multiplex PCR, and its TCRdb copy is limited to in-frame clones, with some not included. The sample holds about 380,000 clones; approximately 95% are singletons and the top ten take around 0.019%. The chain links TRBV15 to TRBJ2-2; TRBD1 aligns across 7 bases. What was sequenced was thymocytes. The TCR sequence derives from a human donor. The DNA of the CDR3 is TGTGCCACCAGCAGTAGACAGGGGAACACCGGGGAGCTGTTTTTT. Amino acids: CATSSRQGNTGELFF.